This TCR beta chain was identified in a study of cytomegalovirus exposure and HLA in healthy donors. Study in general: HLA-typed donors contributed 65 million to 95 million unique TCRs, which were held in an early data release. Study outcomes and limitations: When a later analysis compared HLA-associated TCR beta chains with equally common others, the HLA-associated chains turned out to be more clonally expanded and to have lower generation probabilities. There were some V segments, including TRBV6-2 and TRBV6-3, excluded as indistinguishable. Reportedly, a later analysis found an Asian-associated ancestry cluster had fewer N-insertions than the approximately 670-donor mean.

V was shortened by 4 bases and J by 3 bases, with 11 bases between the two germline ends. Per the germline V gene, CDR1 is SGHRS and CDR2 is YFSETQ. The CDR3 loop spans 14 amino acids. About this clone: Antigen unknown.

PCR involved 60 Vbeta and 13 Jbeta primers. Assay: immunoSEQ multiplex PCR; the TCRdb copy retains only in-frame clones and omits some. This sample's table reports about 130,000 clones. The sequenced sample consisted of PBMCs. The source of this sequence is a woman aged 40 to 55 in good health and CMV-seropositive. The chain is built from TRBV5-1 and TRBJ1-5; unclear D gene. The CDR3 DNA is TGCGCCAGCAGCCTAGACGGGGTCAATCAGCCCCAGCATTTT. Translation: CASSLDGVNQPQHF.